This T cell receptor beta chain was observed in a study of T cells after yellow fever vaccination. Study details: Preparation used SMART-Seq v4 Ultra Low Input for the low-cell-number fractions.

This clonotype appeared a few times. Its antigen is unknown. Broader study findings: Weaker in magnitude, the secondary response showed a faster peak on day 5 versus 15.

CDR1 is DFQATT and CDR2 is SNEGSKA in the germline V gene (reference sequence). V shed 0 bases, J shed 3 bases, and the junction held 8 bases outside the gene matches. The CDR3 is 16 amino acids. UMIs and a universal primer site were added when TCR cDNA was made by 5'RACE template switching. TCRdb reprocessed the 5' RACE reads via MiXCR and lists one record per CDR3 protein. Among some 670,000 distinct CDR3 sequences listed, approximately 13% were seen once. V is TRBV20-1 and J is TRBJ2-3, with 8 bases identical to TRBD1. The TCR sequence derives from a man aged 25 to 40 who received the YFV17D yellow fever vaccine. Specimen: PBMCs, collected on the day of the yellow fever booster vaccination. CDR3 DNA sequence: TGCAGTGCTAGAGATCCCTGGCAGGGGGCTACAGATACGCAGTATTTT. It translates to CSARDPWQGATDTQYF.